This T cell receptor beta chain stems from a study of regulatory T cells in long-lasting Graves disease. With V trimmed by 4 bases and J by 2 bases, 5 bases remained unmatched. The germline gives CDR1 SGHRS, CDR2 YFSETQ. This CDR3 has 16 residues. Regarding this clonotype: The antigen remains unidentified.

General study findings and limits: Peripheral blood alone, not thyroid tissue, underwent study.

Building the TCR beta libraries relied on iRepertoire HTBI primers, and CDR3 regions underwent Arm-PCR. TCRdb re-called the multiplex PCR reads through MiXCR, storing one row per CDR3 protein. In the table there are 700,000 or so distinct CDR3 sequences, about 30% of which are singletons. Time point here: persistent/refractory GD, antithyroid drugs over 5 years with positive TRAb. From RNA extracted from PBMCs, the TCR library was made. From an endocrinology department in Xi'an, China, came the patients. The chain links TRBV5-1 to TRBJ2-2, with 10 bases lining up with TRBD2. Sample: peripheral blood mononuclear cells (PBMCs), taken when the disease was refractory, from a patient treated with antithyroid drugs. The sequence was obtained from a female donor with Graves disease. CDR3 nucleotides: TGCGCCAGCAGCCCTCGACTAGCGGGTAACACCGGGGAGCTGTTTTTT. Its translation: CASSPRLAGNTGELFF.